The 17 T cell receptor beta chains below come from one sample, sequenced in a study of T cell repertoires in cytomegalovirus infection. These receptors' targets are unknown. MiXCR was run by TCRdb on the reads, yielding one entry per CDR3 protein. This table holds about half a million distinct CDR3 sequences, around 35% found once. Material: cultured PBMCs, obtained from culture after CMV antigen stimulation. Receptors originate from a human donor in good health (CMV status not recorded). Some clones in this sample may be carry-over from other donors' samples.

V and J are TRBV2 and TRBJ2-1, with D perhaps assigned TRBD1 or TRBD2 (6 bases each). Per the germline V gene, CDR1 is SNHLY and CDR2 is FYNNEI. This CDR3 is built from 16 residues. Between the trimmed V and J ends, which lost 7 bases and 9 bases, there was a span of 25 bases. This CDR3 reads CASTAPGAGRVGEQFF. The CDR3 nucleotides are TGTGCCAGCACCGCCCCGGGGGCCGGGCGAGTTGGTGAGCAGTTCTTC.

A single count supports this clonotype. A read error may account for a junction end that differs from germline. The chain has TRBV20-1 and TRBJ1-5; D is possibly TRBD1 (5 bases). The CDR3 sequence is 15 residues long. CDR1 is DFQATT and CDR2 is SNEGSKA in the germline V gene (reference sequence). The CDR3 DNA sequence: TGCAGTGCTAGTCAGGTCAGGGTCCCCAATCCGCCCCAGCATTTT. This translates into CSASQVRVPNPPQHF.

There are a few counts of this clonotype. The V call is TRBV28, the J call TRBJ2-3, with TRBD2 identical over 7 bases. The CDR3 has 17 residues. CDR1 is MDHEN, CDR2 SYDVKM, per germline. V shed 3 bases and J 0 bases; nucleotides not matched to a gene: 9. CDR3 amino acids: CASSFPLGRESTDTQYF. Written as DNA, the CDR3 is TGTGCCAGCAGTTTTCCCCTTGGGCGGGAGAGCACAGATACGCAGTATTTT.

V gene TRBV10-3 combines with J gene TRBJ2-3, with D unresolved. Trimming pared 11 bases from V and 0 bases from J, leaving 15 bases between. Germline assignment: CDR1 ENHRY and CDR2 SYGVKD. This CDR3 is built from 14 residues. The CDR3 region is CAVSYGKSTDTQYF. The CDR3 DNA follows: TGTGCCGTCTCGTATGGGAAGAGCACAGATACGCAGTATTTT.

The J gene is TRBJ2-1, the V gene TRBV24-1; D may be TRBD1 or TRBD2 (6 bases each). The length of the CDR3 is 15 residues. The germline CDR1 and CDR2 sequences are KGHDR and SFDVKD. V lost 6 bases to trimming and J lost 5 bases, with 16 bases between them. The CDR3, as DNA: TGTGCCACCAGTATCGGGGATCGGGGGCACAATGAGCAGTTCTTC. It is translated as CATSIGDRGHNEQFF.

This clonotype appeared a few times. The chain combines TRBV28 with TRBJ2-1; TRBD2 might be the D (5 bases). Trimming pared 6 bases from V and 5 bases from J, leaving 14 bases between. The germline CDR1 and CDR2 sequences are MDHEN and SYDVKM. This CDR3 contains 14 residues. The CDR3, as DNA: TGTGCCAGCAGCCGCGGGTCCCTAGACAATGAGCAGTTCTTC. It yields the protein CASSRGSLDNEQFF. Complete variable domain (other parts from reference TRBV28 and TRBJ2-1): DVKVTQSSRYLVKRTGEKVFLECVQDMDHENMFWYRQDPGLGLRLIYFSYDVKMKEKGDIPEGYSVSREKKERFSLILESASTNQTSMYLCASSRGSLDNEQFFGPGTRLTVL.

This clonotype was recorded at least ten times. Here the CDR3 reads CASRPSGGVFEQYF. CDR3 in DNA: TGTGCCAGCAGGCCTTCCGGAGGAGTCTTCGAGCAGTACTTC. The chain has TRBV12-3 or TRBV12-4 and TRBJ2-7; a weak D match, TRBD2 (5 bases). The CDR3 is 14 amino acids. V was pared by 6 bases and J by 6 bases, with 18 bases between.

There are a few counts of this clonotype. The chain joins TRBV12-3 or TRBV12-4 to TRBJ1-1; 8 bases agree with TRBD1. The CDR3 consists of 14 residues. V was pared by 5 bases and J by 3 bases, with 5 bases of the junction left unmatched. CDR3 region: CASSRDRPYTEAFF. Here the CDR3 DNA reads TGTGCCAGCAGTAGGGACAGGCCCTACACTGAAGCTTTCTTT.

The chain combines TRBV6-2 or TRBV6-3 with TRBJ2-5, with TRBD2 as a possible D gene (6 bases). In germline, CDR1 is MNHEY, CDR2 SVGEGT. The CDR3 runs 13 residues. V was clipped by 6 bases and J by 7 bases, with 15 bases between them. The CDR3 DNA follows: TGTGCCAGCAGCCGACTAGTAGGTGTGACCCAGTACTTC. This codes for CASSRLVGVTQYF.

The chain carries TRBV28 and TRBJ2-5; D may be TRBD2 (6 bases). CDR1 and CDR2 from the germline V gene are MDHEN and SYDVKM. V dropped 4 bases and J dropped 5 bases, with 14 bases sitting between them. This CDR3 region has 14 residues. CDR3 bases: TGTGCCAGCAGTTCCGGAGGGCGGATTGAGACCCAGTACTTC. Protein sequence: CASSSGGRIETQYF.

This CDR3 reads CSVEGTSGSSYNEQFF. In DNA, the CDR3 is TGCAGCGTTGAAGGGACTAGCGGCAGCTCCTACAATGAGCAGTTCTTC. The V gene is TRBV29-1, the J gene TRBJ2-1; 10 bases are a match to TRBD2. CDR1 is SQVTM, CDR2 ANQGSEA, per germline. The CDR3 is 16 residues long. V dropped 1 base and J dropped 0; count of bases not matched to a gene: 3.

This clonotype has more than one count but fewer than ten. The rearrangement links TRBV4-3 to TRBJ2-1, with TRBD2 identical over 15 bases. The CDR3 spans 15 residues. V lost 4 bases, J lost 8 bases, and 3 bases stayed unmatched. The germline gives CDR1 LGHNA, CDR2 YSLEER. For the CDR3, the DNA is TGCGCCAGCAGCCGGACTAGCGGGAGGGCGGATGAGCAGTTCTTC. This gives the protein CASSRTSGRADEQFF.

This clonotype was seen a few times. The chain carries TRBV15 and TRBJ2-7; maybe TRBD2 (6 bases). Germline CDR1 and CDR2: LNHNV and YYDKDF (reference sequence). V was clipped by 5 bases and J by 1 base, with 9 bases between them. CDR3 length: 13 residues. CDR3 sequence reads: CATSGGISYEQYF. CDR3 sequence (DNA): TGTGCCACCAGCGGCGGGATATCCTACGAGCAGTACTTC.

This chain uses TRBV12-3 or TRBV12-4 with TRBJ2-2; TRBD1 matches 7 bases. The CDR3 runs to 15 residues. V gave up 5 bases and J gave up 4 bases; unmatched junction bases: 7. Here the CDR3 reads CASSQQGLTTGELFF. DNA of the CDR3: TGTGCCAGCAGTCAACAGGGGTTAACCACCGGGGAGCTGTTTTTT.

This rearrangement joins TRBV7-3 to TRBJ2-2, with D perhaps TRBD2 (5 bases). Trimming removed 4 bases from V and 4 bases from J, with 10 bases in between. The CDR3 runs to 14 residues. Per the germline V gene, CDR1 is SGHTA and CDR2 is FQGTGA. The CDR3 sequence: CASSYGLFTGELFF. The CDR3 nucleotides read TGTGCCAGCAGCTACGGACTTTTCACCGGGGAGCTGTTTTTT.

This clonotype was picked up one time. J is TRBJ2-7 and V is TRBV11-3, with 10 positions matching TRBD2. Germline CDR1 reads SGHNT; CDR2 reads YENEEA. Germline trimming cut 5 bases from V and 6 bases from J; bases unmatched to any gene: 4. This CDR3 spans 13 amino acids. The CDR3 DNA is TGTGCCAGCAGCCCAGGGACTAGCGCCGAGCAGTACGTC. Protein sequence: CASSPGTSAEQYV.

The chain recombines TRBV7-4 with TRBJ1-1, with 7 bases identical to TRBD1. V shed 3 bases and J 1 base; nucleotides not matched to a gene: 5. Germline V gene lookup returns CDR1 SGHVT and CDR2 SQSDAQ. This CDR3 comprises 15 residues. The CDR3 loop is CASSFGTVKNTEAFF. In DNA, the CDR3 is TGTGCCAGCAGCTTTGGGACAGTTAAGAACACTGAAGCTTTCTTT. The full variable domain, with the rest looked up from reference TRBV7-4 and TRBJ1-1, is GAGVSQSPRYKVAKRGRDVALRCDSISGHVTLYWYRQTLGQGSEVLTYSQSDAQRDKSGRPSGRFSAERPERSVSTLKIQRTEQGDSAVYLCASSFGTVKNTEAFFGQGTRLTVV.